Sequencing of this T cell receptor (beta chain) was carried out in a study of T cell repertoires in cytomegalovirus infection. Study at large: HLA-C-restricted CMV epitopes, recently identified, and well-studied HLA-B-restricted ones were used by the study. A matching HLA type, together with CMV infection, was signaled by public TCR beta signatures. Points from the study as a whole: The study found HLA-C-restricted CMV-specific TCR beta clonotypes dominating the ex vivo response. Summed public TCR beta family frequency identified CMV carriers bearing the relevant HLA.

The CDR3 consists of 18 residues. V lost 1 base, J lost 0 bases, and 9 bases stayed unmatched. Germline V lookup: CDR1 SEHNR, CDR2 FQNEAQ (reference sequence). This clonotype was detected many times. Antigen specificity is unknown. TCRdb ran MiXCR on the reads and lists one entry per CDR3 protein. The profile shows a few hundred thousand distinct CDR3 sequences, 22% of them singletons. The sample in question was cultured PBMCs, obtained from culture after CMV antigen stimulation. The chain employs TRBV7-9 and TRBJ2-1; 7 bases align to TRBD2. This receptor was obtained from a human donor in good health (CMV status not recorded). Some clones in this sample may be carry-over from other donors' samples. In nucleotides, the CDR3 is TGTGCCAGCAGCTTAGTTAGGGCTAGCGGCCTCTCCTACAATGAGCAGTTCTTC. Amino acid sequence: CASSLVRASGLSYNEQFF.